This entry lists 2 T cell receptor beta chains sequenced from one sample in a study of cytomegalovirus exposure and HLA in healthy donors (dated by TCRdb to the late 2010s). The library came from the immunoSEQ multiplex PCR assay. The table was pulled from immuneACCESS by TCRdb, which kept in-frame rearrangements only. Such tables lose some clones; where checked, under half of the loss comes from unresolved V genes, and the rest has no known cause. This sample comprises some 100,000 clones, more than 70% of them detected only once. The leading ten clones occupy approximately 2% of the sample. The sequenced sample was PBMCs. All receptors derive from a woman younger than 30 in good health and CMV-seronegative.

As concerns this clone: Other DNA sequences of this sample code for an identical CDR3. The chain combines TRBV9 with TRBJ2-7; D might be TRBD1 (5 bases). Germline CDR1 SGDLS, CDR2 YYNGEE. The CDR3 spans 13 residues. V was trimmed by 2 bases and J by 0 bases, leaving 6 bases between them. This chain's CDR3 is CASSVDSSYEQYF. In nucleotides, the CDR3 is TGTGCCAGCAGCGTCGACAGCTCCTACGAGCAGTACTTC.

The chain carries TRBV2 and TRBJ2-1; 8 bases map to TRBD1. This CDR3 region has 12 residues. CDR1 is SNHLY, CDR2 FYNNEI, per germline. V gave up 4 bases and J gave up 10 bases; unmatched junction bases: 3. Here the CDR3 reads CASSAQGVEQFF. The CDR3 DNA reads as TGTGCCAGCAGTGCACAGGGGGTCGAGCAGTTCTTC.